This T cell receptor (beta chain) was obtained from a study of T-cell reconstitution after alpha-beta-depleted transplantation in children. The table lists this clonotype with a few counts. The antigen is undetermined. The CDR3 has 15 amino acids. V trimming: 3 bases; J trimming: 4 bases; junction bases outside the gene matches: 8. Germline V lookup: CDR1 LNHDA, CDR2 SQIVND (reference sequence). Study-level results: About two months after transplant, alpha-beta T cells reportedly came from several hundred expanded graft clones.

The TCRbeta library was prepared with unique molecular identifiers. TCRdb reprocessed the PCR reads via MiXCR and lists one record per CDR3 protein. Of around 420,000 distinct CDR3 sequences listed, around 15% are singletons. The chain carries TRBV19 and TRBJ2-7, with TRBD1 matching over 8 bases. This specimen consisted of PBMCs, mostly from graft donor cells, obtained 360 days after TCRalphabeta/CD19-depleted stem cell transplant. The clonotype originates from a boy in the first two years of life who had a stem cell transplant for Wiskott-Aldrich syndrome, so the T cells may come from the graft donor. CDR3 protein: CASSIGQGIAYEQYF. CDR3 in DNA: TGTGCCAGTAGTATCGGACAGGGAATCGCGTACGAGCAGTACTTC.